This entry features one T cell receptor beta chain sequence. Its target is unknown. Sequencing used immunoSEQ multiplex PCR; TCRdb keeps in-frame clones, though not all of them. The profile covers 30,000 to 40,000 clones, with over 50% appearing a single time and 8% to 13% taken by the ten largest. These data belong to a study of a mutant IDH1 vaccine in newly diagnosed glioma. Study background: Vaccines were begun 4-6 weeks after radiotherapy alone, or with temozolomide cycles. The therapy given earlier, which was standard therapy, consisted of radiotherapy, temozolomide, or both, and most of the patients received both.

Described time point: week 5, during vaccination. A 20-mer mutant IDH1 peptide at 300 ug was injected subcutaneously with topical imiquimod. Germline CDR1 reads MNHEY; CDR2 reads SVGAGI. V was shortened by 8 bases and J by 7 bases, with 14 bases between the two germline ends. The CDR3 covers 12 residues. Regarding the study as a whole: Pseudoprogression showed no apparent link to changes in top peripheral T cell clonotypes. Patients showed vaccine-induced immune responses at a rate of approximately 95%.

The sample in question was PBMCs, obtained from a glioma patient whose treatment included an IDH1 peptide vaccine. The sequence derives from a young woman with glioma. The genes are TRBV6-5 and TRBJ1-1, with unresolved D. CDR3 bases: TGTGCCAGCCACAGAGCGGGCCTTGAAGCTTTCTTT. Protein sequence: CASHRAGLEAFF.